The present entry profiles one T cell receptor beta chain with its context. This clonotype was counted at least ten times. What this receptor recognizes is not known. No quality values exist for individual bases; no much larger clone is one base distant. The sample is drawn from a study of T cells in Graves' hyperthyroidism and ophthalmopathy (dated by TCRdb to 2018 to 2020). With respect to the entire study: Peripheral blood samples were taken at initial diagnosis, before any treatment was given. Whether ophthalmopathy could be predicted prospectively was tested in an independent validation cohort made up of about 18 hyperthyroidism patients plus 17 patients who later progressed to ophthalmopathy. TCR Vbeta CDR3 sequencing of 135 peripheral blood samples (more than 40 ophthalmopathy, 75 hyperthyroidism and some 17 progressor patients) is reported in the paper. The 100 discovery patients were randomly split 7:3 into training and test sets. After sampling, hyperthyroidism patients received methimazole starting at 30 mg daily, and ophthalmopathy patients received high-dose intravenous methylprednisolone. TCR V-J signatures able to tell the groups apart were searched for in a discovery cohort of approximately 95 patients, of whom about 40 had Graves' ophthalmopathy and roughly 57 had stable Graves' hyperthyroidism. The study also compared thyroid tissue and blood T-cell repertoires from roughly 6 Graves' hyperthyroidism patients.

What the study reported, not specific to this receptor: A model built on a 13 V-J signature distinguished ophthalmopathy from stable hyperthyroidism, reaching about 88% sensitivity and around 81% specificity in cross-validation and 80%/75% in testing. Most expanded thyroid clonotypes (frequency above 0.001) were also detected in blood, a finding suggesting that blood repertoires may reflect thyroid immune responses. In validation, the model predicted progression to ophthalmopathy with roughly 66% sensitivity and 72% to 75% specificity, a median of about 6 months before onset. Sample size was not statistically predetermined, and investigators were not blinded to group allocation.

Amplification of TCR beta CDR3 regions was carried out from RNA transcripts. The first round of RT-PCR for the TCR CDR3 was performed with the HTBI primer set and the Qiagen OneStep RT-PCR kit. The libraries were constructed in a second round of multiplex PCR and then size-selected and purified. Paired-end sequencing of the libraries was performed with 100 bp reads on an Illumina HiSeq2000. The study's processing was this. SOAPnuke was used to process the raw data, removing reads that contained adapters or uncalled bases, had a mean Phred below 15, or lacked an exact match to the constant primer or identifier. COPE v1.2.5 was used to merge the high-quality paired reads, and each unique nucleotide sequence was defined as a clonotype. MiTCR v1.1 was used to align clonotypes to the IMGT TRBV, TRBD and TRBJ reference segments. Analysis was restricted to V-J combinations with a frequency above 0.0001, which covered 98% to 99.2% of repertoires. A TCS score was defined as the ratio between F50 (clonal expansion) and ExV (chaos), using BLOSUM62-based TCRdist between CDR3 peptides within each V-J. Welch's t-statistics and random forest reduced approximately 520 V-J features to 13, which were used in a naive Bayes classifier (R e1071). Clones were called with MiXCR by TCRdb after fastp trimmed the public reads at Q25, and only in-frame beta chains were retained. Rows matching on CDR3 protein sequence are summarized as one entry with the most common DNA and genes. What appears here as the V and J calls and clone size reflects TCRdb's work, not the paper's. For this sample the table gives about 200,000 distinct CDR3 sequences, of which about 17% were detected only once. The ten largest make up 53% of the sample.

Stable Graves' hyperthyroidism was defined as no progression to ophthalmopathy during 18 months of follow-up. The hyperthyroidism patients were between 18 and 65 years old and newly diagnosed, with a disease duration of less than 2 months. Any patient with an uncontrolled infection, another autoimmune disease, pregnancy or lactation was excluded. Clinical symptoms, serum thyroxine and TRAb, thyroid ultrasound, and orbital computed tomography formed the basis for the diagnoses. PBMCs were separated from 10 ml of fresh peripheral blood using Ficoll-Paque density gradient centrifugation. Total RNA was extracted with Trizol reagent, and quality was checked on an Agilent 2100 Bioanalyzer. The V end gives up 4 bases and the J end 5 bases, leaving 5 bases in the junction not matched to a gene. CDR1 and CDR2 (LGHDT, YNNKEL) derive from the germline V gene (reference sequence). The CDR3 starts with the cysteine, ends with the phenylalanine, and has 14 residues. This entry keeps only the CDR3 DNA: 42 bases, framed from base 1.

The sequence was collected from a woman between 50 and 59 years old with Graves' hyperthyroidism. This receptor chain uses TRBV3-1 and TRBJ2-3, and 8 junction bases match TRBD2. Sequencing was performed on blood. The CDR3 region has the sequence CASSLAGRGDTQYF. The DNA sequence is given as TGTGCCAGCAGCCTAGCGGGACGTGGAGATACGCAGTATTTT.